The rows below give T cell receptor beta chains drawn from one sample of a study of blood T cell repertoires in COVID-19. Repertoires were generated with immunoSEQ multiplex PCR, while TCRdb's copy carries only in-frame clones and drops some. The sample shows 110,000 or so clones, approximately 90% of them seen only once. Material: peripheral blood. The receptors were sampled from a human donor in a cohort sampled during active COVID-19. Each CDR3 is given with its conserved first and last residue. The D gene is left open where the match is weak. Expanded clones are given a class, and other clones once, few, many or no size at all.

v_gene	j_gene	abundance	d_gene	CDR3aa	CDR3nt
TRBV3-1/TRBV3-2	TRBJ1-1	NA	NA	CASSQGTVNTEAFF	TGTGCCAGCAGCCAAGGGACAGTGAACACTGAAGCTTTCTTT
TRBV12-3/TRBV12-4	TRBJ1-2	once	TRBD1	CASTLTGDYGYTF	TGTGCCAGCACCCTAACAGGGGACTATGGCTACACCTTC
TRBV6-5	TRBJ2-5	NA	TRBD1	CASRVTGKGQETQYF	TGTGCCAGCAGAGTGACAGGGAAGGGACAAGAGACCCAGTACTTC
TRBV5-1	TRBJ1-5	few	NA	CASSLDTPSNQPQHF	TGCGCCAGCAGCTTAGACACTCCATCAAATCAGCCCCAGCATTTT
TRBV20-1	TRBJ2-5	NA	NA	CSARPQETQYF	TGCAGTGCCAGGCCGCAAGAGACCCAGTACTTC
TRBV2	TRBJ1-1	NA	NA	CASSGKGLLTEAFF	TGTGCCAGCAGTGGTAAGGGGCTGTTGACTGAAGCTTTCTTT
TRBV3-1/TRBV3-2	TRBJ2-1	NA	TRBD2	CASSQGLAGASEQFF	TGTGCCAGCAGCCAAGGACTAGCGGGAGCAAGTGAGCAGTTCTTC
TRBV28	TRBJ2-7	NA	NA	CASTKGTKGGYEQYF	TGTGCCAGCACTAAGGGGACTAAAGGGGGCTACGAGCAGTACTTC
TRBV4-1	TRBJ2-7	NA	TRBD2	CASSQASGTTPYEQYF	TGCGCCAGCAGCCAAGCCTCCGGGACTACCCCCTACGAGCAGTACTTC
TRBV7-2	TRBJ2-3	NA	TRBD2	CASSKERGADTQYF	TGTGCCAGCAGCAAAGAACGGGGGGCAGATACGCAGTATTTT
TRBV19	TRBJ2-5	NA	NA	CASSILASGFETQYF	TGTGCCAGTAGTATTCTCGCCTCGGGATTCGAGACCCAGTACTTC
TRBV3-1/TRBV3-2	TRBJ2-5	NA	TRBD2	CASGKASGFGGETQYF	TGTGCCAGCGGGAAGGCTAGCGGGTTTGGTGGAGAGACCCAGTACTTC
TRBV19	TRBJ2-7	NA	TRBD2	CASSESGLAGEQYF	TGTGCCAGTAGCGAAAGCGGACTAGCAGGCGAGCAGTACTTC
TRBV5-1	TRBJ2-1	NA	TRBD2	CASSLGLLAATYNEQFF	TGCGCCAGCAGCTTGGGACTTCTAGCGGCTACGTACAATGAGCAGTTCTTC
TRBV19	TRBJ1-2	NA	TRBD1	CASSILRDRVSGYTF	TGTGCCAGTAGTATCCTCCGGGACAGGGTGAGCGGCTACACCTTC
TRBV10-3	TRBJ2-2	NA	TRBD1	CAISVTGTGNTGELFF	TGTGCCATCAGTGTTACCGGGACAGGGAACACCGGGGAGCTGTTTTTT
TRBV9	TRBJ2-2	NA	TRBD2	CASRGGLANTGELFF	TGTGCCAGCCGGGGGGGCTTGGCGAACACCGGGGAGCTGTTTTTT
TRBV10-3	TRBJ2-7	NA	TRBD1	CAISGTAYEQYF	TGTGCCATCAGCGGGACAGCCTACGAGCAGTACTTC
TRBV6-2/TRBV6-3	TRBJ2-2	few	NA	CASSQVRFRPTGELFF	TGTGCCAGCAGTCAGGTCCGGTTCCGACCCACCGGGGAGCTGTTTTTT
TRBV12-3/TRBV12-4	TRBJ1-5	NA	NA	CASSSSRGPQHF	TGTGCCAGCAGTTCCTCGCGGGGGCCCCAGCATTTT
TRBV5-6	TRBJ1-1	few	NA	CASSLASTEAFF	TGTGCCAGCAGCTTGGCCAGCACTGAAGCTTTCTTT
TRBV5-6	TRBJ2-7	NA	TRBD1	CASTTGGIGAQYF	TGTGCCAGCACGACAGGGGGGATTGGGGCGCAGTACTTC
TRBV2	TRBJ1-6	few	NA	CASSDGPAYNSPLHF	TGTGCCAGCAGTGATGGTCCGGCCTATAATTCACCCCTCCACTTT
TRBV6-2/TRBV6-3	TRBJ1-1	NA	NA	CASSRQVEAFF	TGTGCCAGCAGCCGACAGGTTGAAGCTTTCTTT
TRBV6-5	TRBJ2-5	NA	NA	CASKLAETGTQYF	TGTGCCAGCAAGTTAGCGGAAACGGGGACCCAGTACTTC
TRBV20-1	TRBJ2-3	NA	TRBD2	CSASGLKASGITDTQYF	TGCAGTGCTAGTGGGCTTAAGGCTAGCGGGATCACAGATACGCAGTATTTT
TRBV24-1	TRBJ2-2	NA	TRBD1	CAIAPDWTGTAGELFF	TGTGCCATCGCCCCCGATTGGACAGGAACTGCCGGGGAGCTGTTTTTT
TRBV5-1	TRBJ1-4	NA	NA	CASSLAVGGGEKLFF	TGCGCCAGCAGCTTGGCGGTCGGGGGTGGTGAAAAACTGTTTTTT
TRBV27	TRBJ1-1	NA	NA	CASREAGLNTEAFF	TGTGCCAGCAGGGAGGCTGGGTTGAACACTGAAGCTTTCTTT
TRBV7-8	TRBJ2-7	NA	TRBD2	CASTLRGRALDEQYF	TGTGCCAGCACCCTACGCGGGAGGGCCTTAGACGAGCAGTACTTC
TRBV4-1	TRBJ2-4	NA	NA	CASSQAGWNIQYF	TGCGCCAGCAGCCAAGCAGGGTGGAACATTCAGTACTTC
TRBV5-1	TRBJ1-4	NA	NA	CASSLSGGPNEKLFF	TGCGCCAGCAGCTTGTCCGGGGGTCCTAATGAAAAACTGTTTTTT
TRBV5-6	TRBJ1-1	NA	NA	CASSLGRGVEAFF	TGTGCCAGCAGCTTGGGAAGAGGAGTTGAAGCTTTCTTT
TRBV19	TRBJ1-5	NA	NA	CASSIVSGINQPQHF	TGTGCCAGTAGTATAGTTTCAGGGATCAATCAGCCCCAGCATTTT
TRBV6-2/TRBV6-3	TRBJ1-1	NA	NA	CASSWGDGNTEAFF	TGTGCCAGCAGTTGGGGAGACGGGAACACTGAAGCTTTCTTT
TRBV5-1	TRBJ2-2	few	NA	CASSTSVGGELFF	TGCGCCAGCAGCACCAGCGTGGGCGGGGAGCTGTTTTTT
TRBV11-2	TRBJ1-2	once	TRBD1	CASSSTPSGGVYGYTF	TGTGCCAGCAGCTCCACTCCCTCAGGGGGCGTCTATGGCTACACCTTC
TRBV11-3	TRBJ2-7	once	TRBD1	CATGDRVGHEQYF	TGTGCCACCGGGGACAGGGTCGGCCACGAGCAGTACTTC
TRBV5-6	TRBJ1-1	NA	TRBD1	CASSLGTGALEAFF	TGTGCCAGCAGCTTGGGGACAGGGGCCCTGGAAGCTTTCTTT
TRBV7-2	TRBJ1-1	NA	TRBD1	CASSAQGRTEAFF	TGTGCCAGCAGCGCACAGGGGAGAACTGAAGCTTTCTTT
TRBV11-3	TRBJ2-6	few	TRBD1	CASSLAQGQGLGGANVLTF	TGTGCCAGCAGCTTAGCCCAGGGACAGGGGTTGGGCGGGGCCAACGTCCTGACTTTC
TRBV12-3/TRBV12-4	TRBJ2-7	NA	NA	CASSFGGSYEQYF	TGTGCCAGCAGTTTTGGCGGTTCCTACGAGCAGTACTTC
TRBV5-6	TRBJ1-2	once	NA	CASSLETGTLEANYGYTF	TGTGCCAGCAGCTTGGAGACAGGAACGCTCGAAGCTAACTATGGCTACACCTTC
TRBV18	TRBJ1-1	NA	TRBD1	CASSPDRSTEAFF	TGTGCCAGCTCACCGGACAGGTCGACTGAAGCTTTCTTT
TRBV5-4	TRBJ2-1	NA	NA	CASSYKLGRLSSYNEQFF	TGTGCCAGCAGCTATAAACTAGGGCGGCTCAGCTCCTACAATGAGCAGTTCTTC
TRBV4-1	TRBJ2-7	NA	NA	CASSQRGGSTDEQYF	TGCGCCAGCAGCCAACGCGGTGGTTCGACCGACGAGCAGTACTTC
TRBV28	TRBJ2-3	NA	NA	CASSLRGSATDTQYF	TGTGCCAGCAGTTTACGTGGGAGCGCGACAGATACGCAGTATTTT
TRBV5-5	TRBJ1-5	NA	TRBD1	CASSLEPGGQGNNQPQHF	TGTGCCAGCAGCTTGGAACCTGGGGGACAGGGAAACAATCAGCCCCAGCATTTT
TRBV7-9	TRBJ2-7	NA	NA	CASSLTDRKSAYF	TGTGCCAGCAGCTTGACCGACAGGAAGAGCGCGTACTTC
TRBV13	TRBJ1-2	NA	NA	CASSLGLLNYGYTF	TGTGCCAGCAGCTTAGGGCTCCTAAACTATGGCTACACCTTC
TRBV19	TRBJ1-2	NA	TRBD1	CASSIDYRGHYGYTF	TGTGCCAGTAGTATCGACTACAGGGGGCACTATGGCTACACCTTC
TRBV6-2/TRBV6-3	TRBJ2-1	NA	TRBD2	CASSYAGGINEFF	TGTGCCAGCAGTTACGCGGGAGGAATAAACGAGTTCTTC